This record looks at one T cell receptor (beta chain) sequence and its context. The data belong to a study of graft-versus-host responses after intestinal transplantation. CDR3 length equals 15 residues. V shed 0 bases and J shed 2 bases, with 12 bases lying between them. Germline loops: CDR1 GTSNPN, CDR2 SVGIG (reference sequence). Some clones are missing from TCRdb's copy, which holds only in-frame ones; the method was immunoSEQ multiplex PCR. Of around 29,000 clones in the sample, approximately 93% were seen once. This TCR was recovered from a human patient who received an intestinal transplant, so some T cells may come from the graft donor. This chain uses TRBV30 with TRBJ2-3, with D unclear. Sequenced material: PBMCs, taken just over 65 days after intestinal transplant. The CDR3 nucleotides read TGTGCCTGGAGTGTCGCGTCTCCACCCACAGATACGCAGTATTTT. Translated, it gives CAWSVASPPTDTQYF.